A single sample is the source of the 18 T cell receptor beta chains below, sequenced in a study of cytomegalovirus exposure and HLA in healthy donors. Use of 60 Vbeta and 13 Jbeta primers characterized the PCR. Clones were read by immunoSEQ multiplex PCR, and TCRdb kept only the in-frame ones, dropping some. The sample's table shows 25,000 to 35,000 clones. The sequencing sample was made of PBMCs. These receptors were collected from a middle-aged man in good health and CMV-seronegative.

V and J are TRBV4-3 and TRBJ2-7, with 10 bases that match TRBD2. The CDR3 contains 16 residues. From germline, CDR1 is LGHNA and CDR2 YSLEER. Trimming took 0 bases from V and 2 from J; bases not matched to a gene: 4. The CDR3 nucleotides read TGCGCCAGCAGCCAAGATGGGCTAGCGGGAGCCTACGAGCAGTACTTC. Its translation: CASSQDGLAGAYEQYF.

The chain uses TRBV27 and TRBJ2-3; D is ambiguous. Trimming took off 10 bases at V and 0 bases at J, with 17 bases between the two ends. The V gene's germline CDR1 is MNHEY and CDR2 SMNVEV (reference sequence). CDR3 length: 15 amino acids. The CDR3 sequence is CATATRWVSTDTQYF. The CDR3 DNA follows: TGTGCCACCGCTACGCGGTGGGTCAGCACAGATACGCAGTATTTT.

V usage is TRBV7-9 and J usage is TRBJ2-1, with TRBD1 matching 9 bases. Germline CDR1 and CDR2: SEHNR and FQNEAQ (reference sequence). The CDR3 has 15 amino acids. V gave up 5 bases and J gave up 7 bases; unmatched junction bases: 9. The CDR3 region has the DNA TGTGCCAGCAGCACAAGACGACAGGGGGAAAATGAGCAGTTCTTC. It is translated as CASSTRRQGENEQFF.

This rearrangement joins TRBV19 to TRBJ2-1, with D uncertain. Per germline, CDR1 LNHDA and CDR2 SQIVND (reference sequence). This CDR3 contains 19 residues. The V end was cut by 0 bases, the J end by 0 bases, with 18 bases between. CDR3 sequence: CASSIEVSLPDSSYNEQFF. The CDR3 DNA is TGTGCCAGTAGTATAGAGGTGTCGCTACCCGACTCCTCCTACAATGAGCAGTTCTTC.

The rearrangement links TRBV2 to TRBJ2-3, with 11 nucleotides matching TRBD2. The germline gives CDR1 SNHLY, CDR2 FYNNEI. The V and J ends lost 6 bases and 2 bases, in that order; junction bases with no gene match: 4. The CDR3 extends over 15 amino acids. DNA for the CDR3: TGTGCCAGCAGCAGACTAGCGGGATTCACAGATACGCAGTATTTT. As protein: CASSRLAGFTDTQYF.

The V call is TRBV6-5, the J call TRBJ2-1, with D uncertain. This CDR3 comprises 13 residues. Germline CDR1 MNHEY, CDR2 SVGAGI. Trimming cost V 5 bases and J 5 bases, with 10 bases left between them. DNA for the CDR3: TGTGCCAGCAGTCCGAGACTTGACAATGAGCAGTTCTTC. Its translation: CASSPRLDNEQFF.

This sequence joins TRBV2 and TRBJ1-2; TRBD1 is a possible D gene (5 bases). Between the trimmed V and J ends, which lost 8 bases and 9 bases, there was a span of 13 bases. The CDR3 has 11 amino acids. Germline values: CDR1 SNHLY, CDR2 FYNNEI. The CDR3 is CASWGGRSYTF. The CDR3 DNA reads as TGTGCCAGCTGGGGGGGGAGAAGCTACACCTTC.

The chain carries TRBV18 and TRBJ1-4; 10 nucleotides match TRBD1. The CDR3 runs to 14 residues. CDR1 and CDR2 (germline): KGHSH, LQKENI. V lost 4 bases, J lost 10 bases, and 6 bases stayed unmatched. Written as DNA, the CDR3 is TGTGCCAGCTCACTAGGGACAGGGGATGGAAAACTGTTTTTT. It specifies CASSLGTGDGKLFF.

The V and J genes are TRBV29-1 and TRBJ1-3, with D uncertain. Germline V CDR1 and CDR2: SQVTM, ANQGSEA. The CDR3 runs to 13 residues. Trimming took off 4 bases at V and 0 bases at J, with 7 bases between the two ends. CDR3 protein: CSVVLDSGNTIYF. CDR3 nucleotides: TGCAGCGTTGTCCTAGACTCTGGAAACACCATATATTTT.

The CDR3 loop reads CASSLGQNTEAFF. CDR3 in DNA: TGTGCCAGCAGTTTGGGACAGAACACTGAAGCTTTCTTT. The chain combines TRBV6-5 with TRBJ1-1; D might be TRBD1 (6 bases). This CDR3 comprises 13 residues. Germline CDR1 MNHEY, CDR2 SVGAGI. With 4 bases removed from V and 1 base from J, the gap between germline ends came to 7 bases.

The J gene is TRBJ1-2, the V gene TRBV28; D possibly corresponds to TRBD1 (5 bases). The V gene's germline CDR1 is MDHEN and CDR2 SYDVKM. This CDR3 is 15 amino acids long. The ends were cut back, 7 bases at V and 6 bases at J, with 21 bases in the middle. In DNA, the CDR3 is TGTGCCAGCACTACACACGCAGGGATTCGAAATGGCTACACCTTC. Protein: CASTTHAGIRNGYTF.

The chain recombines TRBV11-3 with TRBJ1-2; D unresolved. CDR3 length equals 14 residues. The V and J ends lost 5 bases and 4 bases respectively, with 14 bases between them. The germline V gene encodes CDR1 SGHNT and CDR2 YENEEA. In DNA form, the CDR3 reads TGTGCCAGCAGCCCCAATGAGAGGTTCTATGGCTACACCTTC. Translated: CASSPNERFYGYTF.

J is TRBJ1-5 and V is TRBV15, with TRBD1 as a possible D gene (6 bases). The CDR3 is 13 amino acids. Germline assignment: CDR1 LNHNV and CDR2 YYDKDF (reference sequence). The V end lost 4 bases, the J end lost 7 bases, and 11 bases lay between the germline ends. The CDR3 DNA reads as TGTGCCACCAGCAATGACAGGACACAGCCCCAGCATTTT. It yields the protein CATSNDRTQPQHF. Supplemented by reference TRBV15 and TRBJ1-5, the full variable domain reads DAMVIQNPRYQVTQFGKPVTLSCSQTLNHNVMYWYQQKSSQAPKLLFHYYDKDFNNEADTPDNFQSRRPNTSFCFLDIRSPGLGDTAMYLCATSNDRTQPQHFGDGTRLSIL.

This clone is classed as medium-sized by frequency. The V call is TRBV4-3, the J call TRBJ2-1; maybe TRBD2 (6 bases). CDR3 length equals 17 residues. Germline V lookup: CDR1 LGHNA, CDR2 YSLEER. Between the trimmed V and J ends, which lost 0 bases and 7 bases, there was a span of 19 bases. The DNA for the CDR3 is TGCGCCAGCAGCCAAGAGGCAGGACTAACCGCTGGGAATGAGCAGTTCTTC. It translates to CASSQEAGLTAGNEQFF.

This sequence joins TRBV6-5 and TRBJ2-7; 7 bases fit TRBD1. The CDR3 consists of 14 residues. After removal of 5 bases from V and 2 bases from J, the junction contained 6 bases not matched to a gene. Germline CDR1 and CDR2: MNHEY and SVGAGI. This CDR3 is CASSLVGQTYEQYF. CDR3 DNA: TGTGCCAGCAGTCTTGTGGGACAGACCTACGAGCAGTACTTC.

The rearrangement joins TRBV7-2 to TRBJ2-5, with TRBD2 matching over 7 bases. Germline assignment: CDR1 SGHTA and CDR2 FQGNSA. V lost 5 bases, J lost 5 bases, and 11 bases stayed unmatched. The CDR3 runs to 15 residues. In DNA form, the CDR3 reads TGTGCCAGCAGCCCCCTAGCGGTGGGGTTTGAGACCCAGTACTTC. It codes for CASSPLAVGFETQYF.

V and J are TRBV9 and TRBJ1-2; D not certain. The V gene's germline CDR1 is SGDLS and CDR2 YYNGEE. This CDR3 region has 13 residues. V was pared by 0 bases and J by 5 bases, with 8 bases between. CDR3 DNA sequence: TGTGCCAGCAGCGTAGTGCCGGAGTATGGCTACACCTTC. Translating gives CASSVVPEYGYTF.

The chain carries TRBV11-2 and TRBJ1-5; D perhaps matches TRBD1 (6 bases). The germline V and J ends were trimmed by 3 bases and 5 bases, with 14 bases remaining between them. The CDR3 spans 15 residues. Germline lookup yields CDR1 SGHAT and CDR2 FQNNGV. The CDR3 DNA follows: TGTGCCAGCAGCTTGAGTGGACAGCCGTATCAGCCCCAGCATTTT. It translates to CASSLSGQPYQPQHF.